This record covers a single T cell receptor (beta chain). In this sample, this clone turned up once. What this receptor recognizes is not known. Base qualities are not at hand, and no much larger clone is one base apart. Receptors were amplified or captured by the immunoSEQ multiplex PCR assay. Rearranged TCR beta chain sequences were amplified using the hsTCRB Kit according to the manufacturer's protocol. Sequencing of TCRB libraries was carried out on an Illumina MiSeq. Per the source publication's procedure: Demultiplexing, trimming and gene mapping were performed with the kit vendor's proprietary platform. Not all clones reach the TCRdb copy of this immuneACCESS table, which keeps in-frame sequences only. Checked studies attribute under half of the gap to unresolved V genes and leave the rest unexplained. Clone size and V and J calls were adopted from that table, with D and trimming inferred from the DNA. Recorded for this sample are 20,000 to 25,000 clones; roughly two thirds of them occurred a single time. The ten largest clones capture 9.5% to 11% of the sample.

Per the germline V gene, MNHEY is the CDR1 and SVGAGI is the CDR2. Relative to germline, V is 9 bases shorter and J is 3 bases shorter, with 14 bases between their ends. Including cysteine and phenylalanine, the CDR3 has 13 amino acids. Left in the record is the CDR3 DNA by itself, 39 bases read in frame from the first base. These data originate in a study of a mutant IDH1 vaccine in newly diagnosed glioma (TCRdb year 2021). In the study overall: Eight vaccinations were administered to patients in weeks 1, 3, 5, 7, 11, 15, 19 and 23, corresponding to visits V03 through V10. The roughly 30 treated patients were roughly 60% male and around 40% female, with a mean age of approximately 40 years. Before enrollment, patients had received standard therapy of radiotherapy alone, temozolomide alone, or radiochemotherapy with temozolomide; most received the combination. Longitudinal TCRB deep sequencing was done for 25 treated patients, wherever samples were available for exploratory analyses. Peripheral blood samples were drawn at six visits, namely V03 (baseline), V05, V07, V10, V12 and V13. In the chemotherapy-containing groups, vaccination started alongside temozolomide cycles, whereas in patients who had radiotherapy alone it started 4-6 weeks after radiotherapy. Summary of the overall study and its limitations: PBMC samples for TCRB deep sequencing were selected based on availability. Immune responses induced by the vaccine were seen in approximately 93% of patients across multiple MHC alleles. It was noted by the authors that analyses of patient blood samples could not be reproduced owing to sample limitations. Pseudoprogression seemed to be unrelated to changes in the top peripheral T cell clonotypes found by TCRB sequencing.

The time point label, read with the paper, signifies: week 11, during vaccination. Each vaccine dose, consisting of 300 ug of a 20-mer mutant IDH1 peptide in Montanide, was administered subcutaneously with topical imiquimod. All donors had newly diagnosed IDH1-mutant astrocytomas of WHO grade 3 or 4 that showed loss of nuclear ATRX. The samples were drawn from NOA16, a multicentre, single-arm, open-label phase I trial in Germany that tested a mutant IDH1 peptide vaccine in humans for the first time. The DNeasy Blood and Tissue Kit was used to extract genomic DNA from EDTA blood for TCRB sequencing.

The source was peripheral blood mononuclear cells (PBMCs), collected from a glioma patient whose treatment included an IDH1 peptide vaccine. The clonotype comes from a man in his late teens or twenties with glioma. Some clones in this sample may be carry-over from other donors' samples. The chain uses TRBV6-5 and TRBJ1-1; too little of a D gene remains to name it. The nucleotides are TGTGCCAGTAGCATATCCCTATACACTGAAGCTTTCTTT. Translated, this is CASSISLYTEAFF.